This T cell receptor (beta chain) was sequenced in a study of blood T cell repertoires in COVID-19. CDR1 is KGHSH, CDR2 LQKENI, per germline. CDR3 size: 16 residues. Trimming removed 4 bases from V and 2 bases from J; junction bases left unmatched: 8. The table came from immunoSEQ multiplex PCR; TCRdb's copy has only in-frame clones and leaves some out. This sample has about 170,000 clones; approximately 86% occur once, and the top ten carry roughly 7%. The chain employs TRBV18 and TRBJ2-3; 8 bases fit TRBD2. The specimen sequenced was peripheral blood. This sequence was found in a woman aged 80 or over in a cohort sampled during active or convalescent COVID-19. CDR3 loop: CASSLMAGGATDTQYF. CDR3 nucleotide sequence: TGTGCCAGCTCACTCATGGCCGGGGGGGCCACAGATACGCAGTATTTT.